Reported below is one T cell receptor (beta chain). What this receptor recognizes is not known. The sample holds no much larger clone one base away, and base qualities are not on file. This sample is drawn from a study (dated by TCRdb to about 2015). At the level of the whole study: Whether tumor-infiltrating Tregs in breast cancer are recruited from blood Tregs or converted in situ from other CD4+ T cell subsets was tested.

The CDR3 runs 14 amino acids, cysteine and phenylalanine included. The kept DNA is CDR3 alone, 42 bases in frame from the first base. V gives up 6 bases and J gives up 1 base, and the segment between their germline ends measures 9 bases. Full-length TCR variable regions were amplified by 5' RACE PCR with constant-region reverse primers, followed by semi-nested PCR with Nested Universal Primer A. The ReliaPrep RNA Cell Miniprep System was used to extract total RNA, which was then reverse transcribed into 5'RACE-ready cDNA with the SMARTer RACE 5'/3' Kit. Full-length TCR alpha and beta libraries were barcoded with multiplex adaptors and sequenced on an Illumina MiSeq. The paper's processing steps were these. Sequencing data were pooled across the five patients for each of nine subset-tissue groups and compared by unsupervised clustering of TCR gene usage. The Morisita-Horn index was used to calculate repertoire similarity, with shared sequences weighted according to their contribution to each repertoire. The public reads were reanalyzed by TCRdb: fastp trimming at Q25, MiXCR alignment, in-frame beta chains only. One record per CDR3 amino acid sequence lists the most common genes and DNA. In this record, the V and J calls reflect TCRdb's handling and not the investigators' own analysis. The sample table shows about 40,000 distinct CDR3 sequences, and around 30% are seen once. 4% to 5% of the sample comes from the top ten.

The investigation overall reported the following: In terms of TCR gene usage, tumor memory CD4+ T cells clustered together with blood and lymph node memory CD4+ cells, as well as with lymph node naive CD4+ cells. The greatest overlap of tumor-infiltrating Treg TCR alpha and beta sequences was with tumor naive CD4+ T cells, followed next by blood naive CD4+ T cells. The larger-cohort validation was restricted to a single TCR beta V-J rearrangement rather than whole repertoires.

CD4+CD45RO+CD25- cells were isolated as memory CD4+ T cells. Tregs, naive and memory CD4+ T cells from tumor, blood and ipsilateral draining lymph nodes of roughly 5 breast cancer patients underwent full-length TCR alpha and beta sequencing. Tumor tissue and lymph nodes from ipsilateral axillary dissection were perfused with PBS, minced and digested with collagenase I and hyaluronidase. Sorted cell populations were confirmed by FACS to exceed 90% purity. Material: tumor-infiltrating memory CD4+ T cells sorted from the breast tumor. What the cell subset or site label conveys for this sample: memory CD4+ T cells, CD4+CD45RO+CD25-. The source is a female donor with breast cancer. The V gene is TRBV12-3 or TRBV12-4 and the J gene is TRBJ2-2, with a weak D call of TRBD1 (5 bases match). The CDR3: CASRRQKNTGELFF. DNA sequence: TGTGCCAGCAGGAGACAGAAGAACACCGGGGAGCTGTTTTTT.